This T cell receptor (beta chain) was sequenced in a study of T cell repertoires in cytomegalovirus infection. Background on the study: Public TCR beta signatures were indicative of both CMV infection and a matching HLA type. Study-wide results and caveats: There were carriers of CMV plus the relevant HLA, and cumulative public TCR beta family frequency identified them.

This clonotype was picked up many times. No antigen is known for it. V lost 1 base, J lost 9 bases, and 9 bases lay in between. This CDR3 comprises 12 residues. Germline CDR1 reads MDHEN; CDR2 reads SYDVKM. TCRdb reprocessed the reads via MiXCR and lists one record per CDR3 protein. This table holds 250,000 to 300,000 distinct CDR3 sequences, roughly 9.1% found once. The chain has TRBV28 and TRBJ1-2; D call uncertain. This TCR was recovered from a human donor in good health (CMV status not recorded). Some clones in this sample may be carry-over from other donors' samples. Material for sequencing was PBMCs. CDR3 region: CASSLSGYRYTF. Here the CDR3 DNA reads TGTGCCAGCAGTTTATCGGGGTACCGCTACACCTTC.